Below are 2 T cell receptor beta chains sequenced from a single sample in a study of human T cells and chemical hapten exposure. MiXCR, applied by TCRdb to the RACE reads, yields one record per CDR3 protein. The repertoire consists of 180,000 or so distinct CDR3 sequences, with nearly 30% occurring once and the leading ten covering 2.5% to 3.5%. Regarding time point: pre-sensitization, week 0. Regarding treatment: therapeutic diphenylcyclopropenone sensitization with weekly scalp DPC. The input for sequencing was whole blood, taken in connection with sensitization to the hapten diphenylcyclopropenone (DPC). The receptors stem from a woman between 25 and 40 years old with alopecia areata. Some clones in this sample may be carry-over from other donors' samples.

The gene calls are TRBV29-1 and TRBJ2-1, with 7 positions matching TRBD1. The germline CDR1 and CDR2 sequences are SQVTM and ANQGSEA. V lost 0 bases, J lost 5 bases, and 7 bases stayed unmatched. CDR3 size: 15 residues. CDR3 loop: CSVEDFRDSNNEQFF. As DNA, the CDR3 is TGCAGCGTTGAAGATTTCCGGGACAGTAACAATGAGCAGTTCTTC.

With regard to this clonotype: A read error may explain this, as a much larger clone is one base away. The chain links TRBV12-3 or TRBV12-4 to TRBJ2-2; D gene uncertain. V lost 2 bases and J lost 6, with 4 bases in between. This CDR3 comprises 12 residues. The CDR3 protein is CASSLMAGELFF. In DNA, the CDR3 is TGTGCCAGCAGTTTAATGGCCGGGGAGCTGTTTTTT.